This T cell receptor beta chain was captured by sequencing in a study of blood T cell repertoires in COVID-19. Study context: Sites across the United States, Italy and Spain contributed samples from acute and convalescent COVID-19. PBMCs, B-cell-depleted T cells, or T cells were the source of the cDNA or gDNA that made up the material.

V was clipped by 7 bases and J by 1 base, with 8 bases between them. Germline values: CDR1 MGHDK, CDR2 SYGVNS. The CDR3 is 14 residues long. As processed by the authors: Estimation of nucleated cell counts was performed using reference gene primer amplification. Some clones are missing from TCRdb's copy, which holds only in-frame ones; the method was immunoSEQ multiplex PCR. The V and J calls and clone size come from that table; D and trimming were worked out from the DNA. The sample shows 90,000 to 130,000 clones, over 70% of them seen only once. The chain has TRBV25-1 and TRBJ2-6, with D uncertain. The sample consisted of peripheral blood. The TCR comes from a woman in her 70s with acute or convalescent COVID-19. The CDR3 is CASNPGSGANVLTF. The CDR3 DNA is TGTGCCAGCAATCCAGGATCTGGGGCCAACGTCCTGACTTTC.